The clone carrying this T cell receptor (beta chain) was recorded many times. One entry per CDR3 protein results from TCRdb running MiXCR on the reads. The table includes more than 75,000 distinct CDR3 sequences, 3.5% to 4.5% detected once. Between the trimmed V and J ends, which lost 2 bases and 4 bases, there was a span of 7 bases. Germline values: CDR1 MNHEY, CDR2 SVGEGT. There are 13 residues in the CDR3. The sample is drawn from a study of T cell repertoires in cytomegalovirus infection. The chain employs TRBV6-2 or TRBV6-3 and TRBJ2-3, with D hard to call. The source of this sequence is a human donor in good health (CMV status not recorded). Some clones in this sample may be carry-over from other donors' samples. The material sequenced was PBMCs. CDR3 loop: CASSYVWADTQYF. CDR3 coding DNA: TGTGCCAGCAGTTACGTTTGGGCAGATACGCAGTATTTT.